In its sample, the clone carrying this TCR beta chain was seen a few times. Just one base apart from a much larger clone, this may be a read error. Because it lacks the conserved phenylalanine or tryptophan at the end, this CDR3 is likely a read error. The starting material, more than 8 ml of fresh peripheral blood, provided the PBMCs. Researchers took RNA transcripts and amplified TCR beta CDR3 regions from them. HTBI primers were used in a first-round RT-PCR, which preceded a second-round multiplex PCR. TCRdb reprocessed the multiplex PCR reads via MiXCR and lists one record per CDR3 protein. The data hold 300,000 to 500,000 distinct CDR3 sequences, with about 16% observed a single time. Looked up from germline, CDR1 is SGHAT and CDR2 is FQNNGV. CDR3 length equals 16 residues. V lost 4 bases to trimming and J lost 1 base; unmatched junction nucleotides: 7. These data come from a study of Graves' ophthalmopathy and Graves' hyperthyroidism.

This sequence was found in a woman aged 18-35 years with stable Graves' hyperthyroidism. J is TRBJ1-1 and V is TRBV11-2; 9 nucleotides align to TRBD1. Sequencing used peripheral blood. The CDR3 loop reads CASSSPGQGPNTEAFL. In DNA, the CDR3 is TGTGCCAGCAGCTCGCCGGGACAGGGACCGAACACTGAAGCTTTCCTT.